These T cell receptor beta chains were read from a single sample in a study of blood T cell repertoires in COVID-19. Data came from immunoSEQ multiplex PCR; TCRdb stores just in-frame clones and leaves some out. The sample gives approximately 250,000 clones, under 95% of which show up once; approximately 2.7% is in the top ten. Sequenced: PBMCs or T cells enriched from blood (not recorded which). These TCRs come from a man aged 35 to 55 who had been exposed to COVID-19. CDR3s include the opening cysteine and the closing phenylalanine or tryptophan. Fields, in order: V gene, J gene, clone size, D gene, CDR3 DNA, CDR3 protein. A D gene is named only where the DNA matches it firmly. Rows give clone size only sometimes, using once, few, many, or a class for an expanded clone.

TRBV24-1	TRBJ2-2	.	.	TGTGCCACCAGTGAACCCGGGGTCCCAACCGGGGAGCTGTTTTTT	CATSEPGVPTGELFF
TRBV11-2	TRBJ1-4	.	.	TGTGCCAGCAGCCAATCACTAGAAAAACTGTTTTTT	CASSQSLEKLFF
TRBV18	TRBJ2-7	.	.	TGTGCCAGCTCAGGCGGGTCCCCCTACGAGCAGTACTTC	CASSGGSPYEQYF
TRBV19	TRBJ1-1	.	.	TGTGCCAGTACCAGGGGGAACACTGAAGCTTTCTTT	CASTRGNTEAFF
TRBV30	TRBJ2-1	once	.	TGTGCCTGGAGTGTGGGAGCTGGTACGAATGAGCAGTTCTTC	CAWSVGAGTNEQFF
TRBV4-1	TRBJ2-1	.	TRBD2	TGCGCCAGCAGCCAAGGGAGACTAGCGGGAGAGGGGGAGCAGTTCTTC	CASSQGRLAGEGEQFF
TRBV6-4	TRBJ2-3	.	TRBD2	TGTGCCAGCAGTACAGCGGGAGGGAGCACAGATACGCAGTATTTT	CASSTAGGSTDTQYF
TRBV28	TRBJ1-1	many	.	TGTGCCAGCAGCCCCCTGCAGGGTCACACTGAAGCTTTCTTT	CASSPLQGHTEAFF
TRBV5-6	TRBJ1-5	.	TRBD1	TGTGCCAGCAGCTTTTATACAGGGGACGGTCAGCCCCAGCATTTT	CASSFYTGDGQPQHF
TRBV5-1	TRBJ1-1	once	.	TGCGCCAGCAGCTTGGAGGCAGGGCAGTACACTGAAGCTTTCTTT	CASSLEAGQYTEAFF
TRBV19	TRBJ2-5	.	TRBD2	TGTGCCAGTAGTATCGGACTAGCCCGGGAGACCCAGTACTTC	CASSIGLARETQYF
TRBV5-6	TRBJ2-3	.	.	TGTGCCAGCAGCCGGGGGGCGAGAACGCAGTATTTT	CASSRGARTQYF
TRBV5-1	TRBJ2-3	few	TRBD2	TGCGCCAGCAGCCCCGGGACTAGCGGGAGATGGGGCACAGATACGCAGTATTTT	CASSPGTSGRWGTDTQYF
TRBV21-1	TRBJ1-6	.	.	TGTGCCAGCAGCAAAGGAGGTCCCGGGGTAGGTTCACCCCTCCACTTT	CASSKGGPGVGSPLHF
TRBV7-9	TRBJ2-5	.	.	TGTGCCAGCGGCCCGAACCAAGAGACCCAGTACTTC	CASGPNQETQYF
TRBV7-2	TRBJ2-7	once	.	TGTGCCAGCAGCTTAGATATGGGGGGACGAACCTACGAGCAGTACTTC	CASSLDMGGRTYEQYF
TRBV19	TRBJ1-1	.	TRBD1	TGTGCCAGTAGTCCCCGGGACAGGGGGCTCCGGTTCACTGAAGCTTTCTTT	CASSPRDRGLRFTEAFF
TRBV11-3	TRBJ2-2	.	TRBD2	TGTGCCAGCAGCTTAGGGGGGACTAGCCCTGGGGAGCTGTTTTTT	CASSLGGTSPGELFF
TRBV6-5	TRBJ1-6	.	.	TGTGCCAGCAGTTACGACGGGAGATCTTATAATTCACCCCTCCACTTT	CASSYDGRSYNSPLHF
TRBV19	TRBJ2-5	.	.	TGTGCCAGTAGTATTTCAGGGGAAGAGACCCAGTACTTC	CASSISGEETQYF
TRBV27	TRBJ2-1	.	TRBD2	TGTGCCAGCAGGGGCCCAAGGACTAGCGGGAAGAGGGGGTATGAGCAGTTCTTC	CASRGPRTSGKRGYEQFF
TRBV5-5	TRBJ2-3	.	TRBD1	TGTGCCAGCAGCTTGGATCGCAGGGGGTTGAGTAAAGATACGCAGTATTTT	CASSLDRRGLSKDTQYF
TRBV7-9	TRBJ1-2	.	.	TGTGCCACTCCAACAACATGGGGCTACACCTTC	CATPTTWGYTF
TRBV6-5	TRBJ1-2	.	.	TGTGCCACCACTAACAATTACTATGGCTACACCTTC	CATTNNYYGYTF
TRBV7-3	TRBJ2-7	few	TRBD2	TGTGCCAGCAGCTCCGGGACTAGCGGAGACGAGCAGTACTTC	CASSSGTSGDEQYF
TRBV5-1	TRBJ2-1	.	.	TGCGCCAGCAGCTTGGTTCAGGGGAGTTACAATGAGCAGTTCTTC	CASSLVQGSYNEQFF
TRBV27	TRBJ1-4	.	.	TGTGCCAGCAGTTTATTGTCTCATGAAAAACTGTTTTTT	CASSLLSHEKLFF
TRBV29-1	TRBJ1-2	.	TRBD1	TGCAGCGTTGAAGCAGGGGGCTTTTATGGCTACACCTTC	CSVEAGGFYGYTF
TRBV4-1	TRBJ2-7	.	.	TGCGCCAGCAGCCAAGATTCCGGAGGCTTCGAGCAGTACTTC	CASSQDSGGFEQYF
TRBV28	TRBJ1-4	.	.	TGTGCCAGTAGTTTAGGTGGCAGTTTTAATGAAAAACTGTTTTTT	CASSLGGSFNEKLFF
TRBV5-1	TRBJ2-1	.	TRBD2	TGCGCCAGCAGCTTACGTGGACTAGCGTATGACAATGAGCAGTTCTTC	CASSLRGLAYDNEQFF
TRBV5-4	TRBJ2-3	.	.	.	CASSILGEDTDTQYF
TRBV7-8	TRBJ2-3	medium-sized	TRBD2	TGTGCCAGCAGCGACCGCCTGGGACTAGCGGGGACAGATACGCAGTATTTT	CASSDRLGLAGTDTQYF
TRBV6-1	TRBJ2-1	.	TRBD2	TGTGCCAGCAGTGATCTGGGGACTAGCGTTTACAATGAGCAGTTCTTC	CASSDLGTSVYNEQFF
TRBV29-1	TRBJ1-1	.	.	TGCAGCGTTGAGGACATGAACACTGAAGCTTTCTTT	CSVEDMNTEAFF
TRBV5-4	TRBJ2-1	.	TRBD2	TGTGCCAGCAGCTCCGGAGGGAGCGGGAGTACCTACAATGAGCAGTTCTTC	CASSSGGSGSTYNEQFF
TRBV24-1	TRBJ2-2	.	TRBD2	TGTGCCACCAGTGATCCTGGGACTAGCGGGGCCGGGGAGCTGTTTTTT	CATSDPGTSGAGELFF
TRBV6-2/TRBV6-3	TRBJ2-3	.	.	TGTGCCAGCAGTTACCTAGCGTTCACAGATACGCAGTATTTT	CASSYLAFTDTQYF
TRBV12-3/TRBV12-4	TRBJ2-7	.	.	TGTCCCCGAGGGGTGTCGGGAGACCACGAGCAGTACTTC	CPRGVSGDHEQYF
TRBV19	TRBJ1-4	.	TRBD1	TGTGCCAGTAGCTGGACAGGGGGAGTGAGAACTAATGAAAAACTGTTTTTT	CASSWTGGVRTNEKLFF
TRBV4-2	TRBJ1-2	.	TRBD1	TGTGCCAGCAGCCAAGGGGGACAGTCGAATGGCTACACCTTC	CASSQGGQSNGYTF
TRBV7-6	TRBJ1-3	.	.	TGTGCCAGCAGCACAAGTCCCGGGAACGGAAACACCATATATTTT	CASSTSPGNGNTIYF
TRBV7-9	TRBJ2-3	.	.	TGTGCCAGCAGCTTATCTGGCACAGATACGCAGTATTTT	CASSLSGTDTQYF
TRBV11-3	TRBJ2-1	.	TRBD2	TGTGCCAGCAGCTTGGGGGGGAGCTACAATGAGCAGTTCTTC	CASSLGGSYNEQFF
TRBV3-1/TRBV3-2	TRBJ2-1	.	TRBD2	TGTGCCAGCAGTCCACTAGCGGGAGGGCGGGGGAATGAGCAGTTCTTC	CASSPLAGGRGNEQFF
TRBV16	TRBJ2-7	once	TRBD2	TGTGCCAGCAGCCAGACGACTAGCGGGAGCTACGAGCAGTACTTC	CASSQTTSGSYEQYF
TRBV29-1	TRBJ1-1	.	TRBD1	TGCAGCGTGGGGACAGGGGGCTTTGAAGCTTTCTTT	CSVGTGGFEAFF
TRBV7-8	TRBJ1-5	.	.	TGTGCCAGCAGCTTAGCGCTGGTAGAGCCCCAGCATTTT	CASSLALVEPQHF
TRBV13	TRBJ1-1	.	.	TGTGCCAGCACCCCTCGGGTGAACACTGAAGCTTTCTTT	CASTPRVNTEAFF
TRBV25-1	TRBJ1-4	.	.	TGTGCCAGCAGGAATTCAGGGTCCGCTAATGAAAAACTGTTTTTT	CASRNSGSANEKLFF
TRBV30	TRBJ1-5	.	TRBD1	TGTGCCTGGACCTCCGGGACAGGCTATCAGCCCCAGCATTTT	CAWTSGTGYQPQHF
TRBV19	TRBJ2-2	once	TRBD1	TGTGCCAGTAGCCGCTCGGGACAGGGGTATAGCACCGGGGAGCTGTTTTTT	CASSRSGQGYSTGELFF
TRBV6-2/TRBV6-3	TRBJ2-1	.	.	TGTGCCAGCAGTTACACCCGGGATGAGCAGTTCTTC	CASSYTRDEQFF
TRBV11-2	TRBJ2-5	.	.	TGTGCCAGCAGCTTAAGCCGGGCGGGCCAAGAGACCCAGTACTTC	CASSLSRAGQETQYF